This record covers a single T cell receptor beta chain. As yet, its antigen is unknown. Germline assignment: CDR1 SGHTA and CDR2 FQGNSA. The germline V and J ends were trimmed by 2 bases and 8 bases, with 12 bases remaining between them. This CDR3 is 13 amino acids long. Investigators reverse transcribed all isolated RNA, so they sequenced expressed TCRB transcripts. Using immunoSEQ multiplex PCR, the repertoire was profiled, and TCRdb retains in-frame clones only, with some absent. The data hold hundreds of thousands of clones, with around 15% observed a single time. This sample is part of a study of beta chain features in type 1 diabetes. Study results and limitations: Type 1 diabetes patients had VDJ junctions that carried fewer insertions and more deletions. Relative to healthy donors, patients appeared to have naive, central memory and Treg TCRB repertoires that were more similar. Among all four CD4+ subsets, Type 1 diabetes patients had TCRB CDR3s that were moderately but significantly shorter.

This TCR derives from a man in his late teens or twenties with type 1 diabetes. What was sequenced was naive CD4+ T cells from blood. The chain recombines TRBV7-2 with TRBJ1-2; no reliable D call. CDR3 DNA sequence: TGTGCCAGCAGCTTATCTTACTGGCAAGGCTACACCTTC. Translated: CASSLSYWQGYTF.